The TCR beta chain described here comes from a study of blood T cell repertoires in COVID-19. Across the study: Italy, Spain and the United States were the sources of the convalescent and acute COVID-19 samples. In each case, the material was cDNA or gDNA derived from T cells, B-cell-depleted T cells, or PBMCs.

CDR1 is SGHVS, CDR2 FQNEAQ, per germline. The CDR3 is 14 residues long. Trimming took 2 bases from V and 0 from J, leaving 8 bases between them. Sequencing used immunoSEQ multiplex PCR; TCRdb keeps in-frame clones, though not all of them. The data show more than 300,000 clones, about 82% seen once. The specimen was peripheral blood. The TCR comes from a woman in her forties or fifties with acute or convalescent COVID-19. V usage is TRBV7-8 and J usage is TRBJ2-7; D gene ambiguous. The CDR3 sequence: CASSLSLSSYEQYF. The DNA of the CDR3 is TGTGCCAGCAGCTTATCTCTCAGCTCCTACGAGCAGTACTTC.